This T cell receptor beta chain was sequenced for a study of T cell repertoires in cytomegalovirus infection. Overall study: In public TCR beta signatures, there were indications of both CMV infection and matching HLA type.

Overall study findings and caveats: The ex vivo response showed dominance by HLA-C-restricted CMV-specific TCR beta clonotypes. Summed frequency of public TCR beta families distinguished CMV carriers with the relevant HLA.

From the reads, TCRdb called clonotypes with MiXCR, one entry per CDR3 protein. The repertoire holds some 320,000 distinct CDR3 sequences, with 8% to 9.5% as singletons. CDR3 length: 15 amino acids. The V gene's germline CDR1 is SEHNR and CDR2 FQNEAQ (reference sequence). The V and J ends lost 4 bases and 7 bases respectively, with 19 bases between them. This clonotype has only a few counts. What it recognizes is unknown. The sequenced sample was PBMCs. The TCR sequence derives from a human donor in good health (CMV status not recorded). Some clones in this sample may be carry-over from other donors' samples. The chain is built from TRBV7-9 and TRBJ1-2; possibly TRBD1 for D (5 bases). The CDR3 DNA sequence: TGTGCCAGCAGCTCGGAAGAAGGAGGGGTTAGTGGCTACACCTTC. Translating it yields CASSSEEGGVSGYTF.